This T cell receptor (beta chain) was recovered during a study of T cells in localized non-small cell lung cancer. Libraries were prepared by immunoSEQ multiplex PCR; TCRdb keeps only in-frame clonotypes and omits some of them. This sample has 45,000 to 65,000 clones, with roughly 90% found just once. The study's findings and limits: Uninvolved adjacent lung showed higher T cell clonality than tumor. Longer overall survival was linked to higher blood T cell density. Tumor samples were not multi-region, leaving intratumor heterogeneity unexcluded. When the top 100 tumor clones were examined, a median about 60 of them also appeared in the adjacent lung, which was paired and uninvolved.

On this clone: Its antigen is currently unknown.

The starting material was peripheral blood, obtained before any cancer treatment. This receptor was taken from a man between 40 and 70 years old with stage I squamous cell lung carcinoma.

The CDR3 DNA follows: TGCAGCGTTGACCGGGGACTAGACCAAGAGACCCAGTACTTC. Protein: CSVDRGLDQETQYF. The chain recombines TRBV29-1 with TRBJ2-5; 8 bases align to TRBD2. The trim removed 3 bases at V and 0 bases at J, leaving 3 bases unmatched. This CDR3 has 14 amino acids. Germline CDR1 and CDR2: SQVTM and ANQGSEA.